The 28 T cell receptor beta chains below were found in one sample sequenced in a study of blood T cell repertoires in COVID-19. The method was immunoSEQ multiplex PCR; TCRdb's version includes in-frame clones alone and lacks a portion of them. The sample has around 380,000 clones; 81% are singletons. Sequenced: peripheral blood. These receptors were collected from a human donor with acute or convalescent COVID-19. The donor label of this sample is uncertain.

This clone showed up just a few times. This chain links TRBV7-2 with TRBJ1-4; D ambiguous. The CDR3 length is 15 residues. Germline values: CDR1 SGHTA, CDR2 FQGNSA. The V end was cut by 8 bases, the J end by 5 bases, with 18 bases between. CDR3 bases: TGTGCCAGCTCGGTTGCGGGGAACCTGAATGAAAAACTGTTTTTT. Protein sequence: CASSVAGNLNEKLFF.

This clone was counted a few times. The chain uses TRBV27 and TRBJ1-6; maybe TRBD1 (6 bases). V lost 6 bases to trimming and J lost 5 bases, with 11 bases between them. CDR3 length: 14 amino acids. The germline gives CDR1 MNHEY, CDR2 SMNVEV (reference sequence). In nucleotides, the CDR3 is TGTGCCAGCAGGAACAGGGTAGATAATTCACCCCTCCACTTT. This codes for CASRNRVDNSPLHF.

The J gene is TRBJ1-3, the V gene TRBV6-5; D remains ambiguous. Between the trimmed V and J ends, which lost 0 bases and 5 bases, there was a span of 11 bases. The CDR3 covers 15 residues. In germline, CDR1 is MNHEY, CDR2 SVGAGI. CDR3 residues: CASSYSTSSRNTIYF. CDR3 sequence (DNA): TGTGCCAGCAGTTACTCTACGTCTTCTAGAAACACCATATATTTT.

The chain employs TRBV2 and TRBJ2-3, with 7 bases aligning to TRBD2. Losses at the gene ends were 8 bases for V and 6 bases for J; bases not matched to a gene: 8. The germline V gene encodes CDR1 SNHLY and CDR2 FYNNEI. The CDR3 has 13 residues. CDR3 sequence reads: CASAGDSGDTQYF. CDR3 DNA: TGTGCCAGCGCGGGGGATAGCGGGGATACGCAGTATTTT.

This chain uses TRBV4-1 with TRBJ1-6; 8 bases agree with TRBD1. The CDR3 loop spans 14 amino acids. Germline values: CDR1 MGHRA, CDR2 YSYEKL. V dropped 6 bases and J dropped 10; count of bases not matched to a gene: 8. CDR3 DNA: TGCGCCAGCAGTAATACAGGGGGGGGGTCACCCCTCCACTTT. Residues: CASSNTGGGSPLHF.

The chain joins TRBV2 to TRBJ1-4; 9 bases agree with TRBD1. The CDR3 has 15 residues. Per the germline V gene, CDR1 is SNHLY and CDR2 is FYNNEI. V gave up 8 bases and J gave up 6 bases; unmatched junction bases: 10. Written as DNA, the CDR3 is TGTGCCAGCCCGGGACAGGGCGCGACTGATGAAAAACTGTTTTTT. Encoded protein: CASPGQGATDEKLFF.

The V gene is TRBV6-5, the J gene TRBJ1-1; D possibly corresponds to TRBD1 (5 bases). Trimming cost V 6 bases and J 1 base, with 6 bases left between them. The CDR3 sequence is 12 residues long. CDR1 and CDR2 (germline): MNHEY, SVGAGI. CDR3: CASRGGNTEAFF. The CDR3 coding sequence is TGTGCCAGCAGGGGGGGGAACACTGAAGCTTTCTTT.

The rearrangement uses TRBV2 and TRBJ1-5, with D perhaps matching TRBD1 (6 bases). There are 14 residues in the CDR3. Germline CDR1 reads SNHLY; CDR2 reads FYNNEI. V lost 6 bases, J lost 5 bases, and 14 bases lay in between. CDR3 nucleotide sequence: TGTGCCAGCAGGGGGGCCTCCCCCTATCAGCCCCAGCATTTT. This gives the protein CASRGASPYQPQHF.

The CDR3 region has the DNA TGTGCCACCAGCAGAGATCGGAGCGGGAGGGCCGCTTTAACAGATACGCAGTATTTT. This translates into CATSRDRSGRAALTDTQYF. The gene calls are TRBV15 and TRBJ2-3, with 10 bases lining up with TRBD2. V shed 0 bases, J shed 3 bases, and the junction held 12 bases outside the gene matches. Germline loops: CDR1 LNHNV, CDR2 YYDKDF (reference sequence). The length of the CDR3 is 19 residues. The full variable domain, its missing parts supplied by reference TRBV15 and TRBJ2-3, is DAMVIQNPRYQVTQFGKPVTLSCSQTLNHNVMYWYQQKSSQAPKLLFHYYDKDFNNEADTPDNFQSRRPNTSFCFLDIRSPGLGDTAMYLCATSRDRSGRAALTDTQYFGPGTRLTVL.

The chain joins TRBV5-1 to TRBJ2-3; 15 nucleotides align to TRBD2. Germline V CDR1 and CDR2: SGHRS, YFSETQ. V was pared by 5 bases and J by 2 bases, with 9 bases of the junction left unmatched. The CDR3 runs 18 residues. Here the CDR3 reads CASSSGLAGGHYTDTQYF. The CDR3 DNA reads TGCGCCAGCAGTTCGGGACTAGCGGGAGGCCACTACACAGATACGCAGTATTTT.

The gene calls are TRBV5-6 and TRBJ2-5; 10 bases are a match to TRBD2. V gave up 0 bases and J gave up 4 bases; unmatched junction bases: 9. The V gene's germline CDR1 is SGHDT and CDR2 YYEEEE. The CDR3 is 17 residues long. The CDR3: CASSLETSGARGETQYF. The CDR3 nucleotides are TGTGCCAGCAGCTTGGAAACTAGCGGGGCCCGGGGAGAGACCCAGTACTTC.

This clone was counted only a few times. The chain's CDR3 is CASSETRDRGRVTNTGELFF. CDR3 bases: TGTGCCAGCAGTGAGACCAGGGACAGGGGGCGCGTCACGAACACCGGGGAGCTGTTTTTT. V is TRBV6-1 and J is TRBJ2-2, with 12 positions matching TRBD1. The CDR3 runs to 20 residues. Looked up from germline, CDR1 is MNHNS and CDR2 is SASEGT. The J segment lost 0 bases and the V segment lost 3 bases, leaving 11 bases of the junction unmatched.

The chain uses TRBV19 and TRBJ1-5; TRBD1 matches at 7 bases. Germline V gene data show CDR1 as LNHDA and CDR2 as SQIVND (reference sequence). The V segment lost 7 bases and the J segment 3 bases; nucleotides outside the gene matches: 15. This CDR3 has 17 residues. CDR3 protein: CASTKNGQVQLNQPQHF. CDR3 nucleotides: TGTGCCAGTACCAAGAACGGACAGGTCCAGCTCAATCAGCCCCAGCATTTT.

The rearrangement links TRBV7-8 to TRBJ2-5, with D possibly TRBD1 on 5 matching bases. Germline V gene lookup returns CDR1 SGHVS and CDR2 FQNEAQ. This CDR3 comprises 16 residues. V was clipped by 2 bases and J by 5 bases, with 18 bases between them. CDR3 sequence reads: CASSLRGRADPETQYF. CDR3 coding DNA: TGTGCCAGCAGCTTACGCGGCAGGGCGGACCCGGAGACCCAGTACTTC.

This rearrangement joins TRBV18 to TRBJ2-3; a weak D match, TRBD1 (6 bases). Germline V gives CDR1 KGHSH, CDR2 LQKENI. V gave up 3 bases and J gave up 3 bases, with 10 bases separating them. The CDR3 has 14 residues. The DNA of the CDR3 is TGTGCCAGCTCACCTTTGGACAGTACAGATACGCAGTATTTT. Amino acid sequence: CASSPLDSTDTQYF.

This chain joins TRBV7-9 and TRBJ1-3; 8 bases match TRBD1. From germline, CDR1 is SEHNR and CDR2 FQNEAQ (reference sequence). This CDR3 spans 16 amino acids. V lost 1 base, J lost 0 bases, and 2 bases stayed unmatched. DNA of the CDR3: TGTGCCAGCAGCTTAGGACAGGGGTTCTCTGGAAACACCATATATTTT. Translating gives CASSLGQGFSGNTIYF.

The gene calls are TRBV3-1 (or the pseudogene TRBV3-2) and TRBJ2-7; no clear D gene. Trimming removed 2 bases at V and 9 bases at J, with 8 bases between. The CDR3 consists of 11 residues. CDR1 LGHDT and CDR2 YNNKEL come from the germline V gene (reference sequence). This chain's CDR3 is CASSQTERQYF. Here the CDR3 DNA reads TGTGCCAGCAGCCAAACGGAGCGGCAGTACTTC.

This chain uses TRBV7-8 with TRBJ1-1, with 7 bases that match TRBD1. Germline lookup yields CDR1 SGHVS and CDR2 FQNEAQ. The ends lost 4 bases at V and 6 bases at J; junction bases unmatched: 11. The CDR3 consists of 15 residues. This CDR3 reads CASSSSTGSSSEAFF. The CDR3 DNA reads TGTGCCAGCAGCTCATCGACAGGGAGTAGCTCTGAAGCTTTCTTT.

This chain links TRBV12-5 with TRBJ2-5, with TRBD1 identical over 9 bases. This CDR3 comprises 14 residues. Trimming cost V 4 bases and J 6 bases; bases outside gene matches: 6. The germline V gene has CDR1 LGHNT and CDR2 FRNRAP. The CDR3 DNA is TGTGCTAGTGGTTCTACAGGGGGCGCGCAGACCCAGTACTTC. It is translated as CASGSTGGAQTQYF. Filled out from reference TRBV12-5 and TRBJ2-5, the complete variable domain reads DARVTQTPRHKVTEMGQEVTMRCQPILGHNTVFWYRQTMMQGLELLAYFRNRAPLDDSGMPKDRFSAEMPDATLATLKIQPSEPRDSAVYFCASGSTGGAQTQYFGPGTRLLVL.

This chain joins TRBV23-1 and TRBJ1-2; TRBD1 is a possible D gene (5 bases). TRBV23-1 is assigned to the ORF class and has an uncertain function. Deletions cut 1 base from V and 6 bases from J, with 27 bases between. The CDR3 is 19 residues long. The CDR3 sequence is CASSQWRGAEIYTQDGYTF. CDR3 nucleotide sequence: TGCGCCAGCAGTCAATGGAGGGGCGCAGAAATCTATACCCAGGATGGCTACACCTTC.

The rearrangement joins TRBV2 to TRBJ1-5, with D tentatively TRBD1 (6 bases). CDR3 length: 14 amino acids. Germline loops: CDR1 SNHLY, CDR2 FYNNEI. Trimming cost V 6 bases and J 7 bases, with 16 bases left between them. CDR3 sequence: CASRATGFRQPQHF. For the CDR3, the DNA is TGTGCCAGCAGAGCGACAGGTTTTCGGCAGCCCCAGCATTTT.

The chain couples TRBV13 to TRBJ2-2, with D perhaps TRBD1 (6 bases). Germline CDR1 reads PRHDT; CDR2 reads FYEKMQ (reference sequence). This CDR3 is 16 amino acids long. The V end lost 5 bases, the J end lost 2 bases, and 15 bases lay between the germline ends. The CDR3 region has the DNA TGTGCCAGCAGCCCCATTGGACAGATTAACACCGGGGAGCTGTTTTTT. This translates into CASSPIGQINTGELFF.

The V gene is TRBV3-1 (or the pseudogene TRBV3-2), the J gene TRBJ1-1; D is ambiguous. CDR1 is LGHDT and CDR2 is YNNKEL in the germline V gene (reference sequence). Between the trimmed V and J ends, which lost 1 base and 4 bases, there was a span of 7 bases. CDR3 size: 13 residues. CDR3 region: CASSQVVVTEAFF. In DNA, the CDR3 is TGTGCCAGCAGCCAAGTAGTGGTCACTGAAGCTTTCTTT.

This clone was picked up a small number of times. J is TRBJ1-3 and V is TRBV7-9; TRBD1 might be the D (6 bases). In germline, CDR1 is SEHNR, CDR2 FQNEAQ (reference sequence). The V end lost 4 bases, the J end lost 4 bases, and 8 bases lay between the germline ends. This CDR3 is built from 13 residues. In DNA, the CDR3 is TGTGCCAGCAGCTGGGGGGGCGGAAACACCATATATTTT. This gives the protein CASSWGGGNTIYF.

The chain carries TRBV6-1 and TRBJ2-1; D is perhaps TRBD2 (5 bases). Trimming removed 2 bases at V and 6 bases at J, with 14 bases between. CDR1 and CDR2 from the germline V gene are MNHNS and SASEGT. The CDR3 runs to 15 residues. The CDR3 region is CASSESSGLGNEQFF. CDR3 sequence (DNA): TGTGCCAGCAGTGAATCGTCTGGACTGGGCAATGAGCAGTTCTTC.

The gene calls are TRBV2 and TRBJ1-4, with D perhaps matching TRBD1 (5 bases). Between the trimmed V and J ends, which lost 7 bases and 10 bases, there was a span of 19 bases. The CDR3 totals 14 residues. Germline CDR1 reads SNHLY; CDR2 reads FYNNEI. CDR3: CASTPGEGSGKLFF. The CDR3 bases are TGTGCCAGCACCCCGGGGGAGGGGTCGGGAAAACTGTTTTTT. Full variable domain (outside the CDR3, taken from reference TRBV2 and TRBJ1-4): EPEVTQTPSHQVTQMGQEVILRCVPISNHLYFYWYRQILGQKVEFLVSFYNNEISEKSEIFDDQFSVERPDGSNFTLKIRSTKLEDSAMYFCASTPGEGSGKLFFGSGTQLSVL.

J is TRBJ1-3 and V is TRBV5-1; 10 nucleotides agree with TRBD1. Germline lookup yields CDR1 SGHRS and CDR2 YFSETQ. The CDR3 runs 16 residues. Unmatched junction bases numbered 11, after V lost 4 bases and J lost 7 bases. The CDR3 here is CASSPTRTGGRNTIYF. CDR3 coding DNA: TGCGCCAGCAGCCCGACCCGGACAGGGGGGAGGAACACCATATATTTT.

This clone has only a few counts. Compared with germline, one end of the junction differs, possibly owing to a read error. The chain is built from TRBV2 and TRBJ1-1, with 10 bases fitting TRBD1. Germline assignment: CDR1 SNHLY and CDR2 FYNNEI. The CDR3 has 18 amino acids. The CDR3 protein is CASSDTRRGQGLKTEAFF. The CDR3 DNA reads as TGTGCCAGCAGTGATACAAGGAGGGGACAGGGGTTGAAAACTGAAGCTTTCTTT.